Following are 21 T cell receptor beta chains from one sample sequenced in a study of long-term antiretroviral therapy in people with HIV. Researchers ran immunoSEQ v3.0 at survey level. The assay was immunoSEQ multiplex PCR, and TCRdb's table has in-frame clones only and misses some. Of about 30,000 clones in the sample, about 96% were seen once. The sequencing here drew on unsorted PBMCs, taken 5.3 years after starting antiretroviral therapy. The receptor set was obtained from a man younger than 45 with HIV.

The rearrangement uses TRBV28 and TRBJ2-3; 7 bases are shared with TRBD2. J gave up 0 bases and V 6 bases, and 6 bases lay outside the gene matches. Germline CDR1 is MDHEN and CDR2 is SYDVKM. The CDR3 extends over 15 amino acids. For the CDR3, the DNA is TGTGCCAGCAGACAGGCGGGAGTCAGCACAGATACGCAGTATTTT. Translated, it gives CASRQAGVSTDTQYF.

The V call is TRBV5-6, the J call TRBJ2-4; a weak D match, TRBD2 (5 bases). Trimming removed 0 bases at V and 9 bases at J, with 13 bases between. The germline V gene encodes CDR1 SGHDT and CDR2 YYEEEE. There are 14 residues in the CDR3. The CDR3 spells CASSLGITGSIQYF. For the CDR3, the DNA is TGTGCCAGCAGCTTGGGTATTACGGGAAGCATTCAGTACTTC.

The V gene is TRBV7-6, the J gene TRBJ1-4; 8 nucleotides align to TRBD1. Germline trimming cut 4 bases from V and 10 bases from J; bases unmatched to any gene: 17. This CDR3 spans 17 amino acids. Germline CDR1 SGHVS, CDR2 FNYEAQ. The CDR3 spells CASSSSPGQASVVKLFF. CDR3 nucleotides: TGTGCCAGCAGCTCGTCCCCGGGACAGGCCTCAGTTGTAAAACTGTTTTTT.

The DNA for the CDR3 is TGCGCCAGCAGCTTGACGGGGTCCTACGAGCAGTACTTC. This codes for CASSLTGSYEQYF. The chain is built from TRBV5-1 and TRBJ2-7; possibly TRBD2 for D (5 bases). Germline V lookup: CDR1 SGHRS, CDR2 YFSETQ. The V gene lost 1 base and the J gene lost 1 base, with 6 bases spanning the gap. CDR3 size: 13 residues.

This chain joins TRBV6-1 and TRBJ1-3; perhaps TRBD1 as D (5 bases). V lost 6 bases and J lost 0, with 12 bases in between. The CDR3 contains 15 residues. CDR1 is MNHNS and CDR2 is SASEGT in the germline V gene. The CDR3 loop is CASSRQRNSGNTIYF. The CDR3 bases are TGTGCCAGCAGCCGACAGCGAAACTCTGGAAACACCATATATTTT.

V is TRBV2 and J is TRBJ2-1; no reliable D call. Deletions cut 6 bases from V and 5 bases from J, with 17 bases between. Per germline, CDR1 SNHLY and CDR2 FYNNEI. This CDR3 contains 15 residues. The CDR3 here is CASSSQTGPDNEQFF. CDR3 bases: TGTGCCAGCAGCTCTCAGACCGGGCCAGACAATGAGCAGTTCTTC.

This chain links TRBV9 with TRBJ2-2, with TRBD2 matching over 14 bases. Germline CDR1 SGDLS, CDR2 YYNGEE. This CDR3 contains 18 residues. V lost 3 bases, J lost 4 bases, and 8 bases stayed unmatched. The CDR3: CASSAGTSGGAGTGELFF. CDR3 DNA: TGTGCCAGCAGCGCCGGGACTAGCGGGGGTGCGGGCACCGGGGAGCTGTTTTTT. The whole variable domain, filled in from reference TRBV9 and TRBJ2-2, reads DSGVTQTPKHLITATGQRVTLRCSPRSGDLSVYWYQQSLDQGLQFLIQYYNGEERAKGNILERFSAQQFPDLHSELNLSSLELGDSALYFCASSAGTSGGAGTGELFFGEGSRLTVL.

V usage is TRBV7-9 and J usage is TRBJ2-5, with TRBD2 matching 14 bases. Germline CDR1 reads SEHNR; CDR2 reads FQNEAQ (reference sequence). The V segment lost 6 bases and the J segment 5 bases; nucleotides outside the gene matches: 8. There are 16 residues in the CDR3. The CDR3 sequence: CASRTPGLAGVETQYF. The CDR3 coding sequence is TGTGCCAGCAGGACGCCGGGACTAGCGGGAGTGGAGACCCAGTACTTC.

The J gene is TRBJ2-3, the V gene TRBV7-9; TRBD2 matches at 9 bases. Trimming cost V 0 bases and J 0 bases; bases outside gene matches: 1. The CDR3 totals 16 residues. Germline V gives CDR1 SEHNR, CDR2 FQNEAQ (reference sequence). CDR3 in amino acids: CASSLASGGSTDTQYF. CDR3 coding DNA: TGTGCCAGCAGCTTAGCAAGCGGGGGGAGCACAGATACGCAGTATTTT.

The chain links TRBV30 to TRBJ2-1; D possibly corresponds to TRBD1 (5 bases). Per germline, CDR1 GTSNPN and CDR2 SVGIG (reference sequence). The length of the CDR3 is 12 residues. V was shortened by 5 bases and J by 2 bases, with 7 bases between the two germline ends. CDR3 sequence (DNA): TGTGCCTGGGAAGGGGCCTACAATGAGCAGTTCTTC. It specifies CAWEGAYNEQFF.

This chain connects TRBV19 to TRBJ1-3, with 7 bases lining up with TRBD1. V lost 5 bases, J lost 0 bases, and 1 base stayed unmatched. The CDR3 extends over 14 amino acids. Per the germline V gene, CDR1 is LNHDA and CDR2 is SQIVND (reference sequence). The CDR3 region has the DNA TGTGCCAGTAGTGGGACAGTCTCTGGAAACACCATATATTTT. It translates to CASSGTVSGNTIYF.

V is TRBV11-2 and J is TRBJ2-3, with D possibly matching TRBD1 (5 bases). V shed 6 bases and J shed 8 bases, with 15 bases lying between them. This CDR3 has 13 residues. CDR1 and CDR2 (germline): SGHAT, FQNNGV. The CDR3 sequence is CASSLGQGVTQYF. DNA of the CDR3: TGTGCCAGCAGTCTAGGTCAAGGGGTTACGCAGTATTTT.

In this sample, this clone turned up once. The V call is TRBV15, the J call TRBJ2-1; tentative D call: TRBD2 (5 bases). The CDR3 length is 15 residues. The V gene's germline CDR1 is LNHNV and CDR2 YYDKDF (reference sequence). V was trimmed by 1 base and J by 8 bases, leaving 15 bases between them. In DNA form, the CDR3 reads TGTGCCACCAGCAGAGGGAGAGAGGGTATCGATGAGCAGTTCTTC. Its protein product is CATSRGREGIDEQFF. The full variable domain, its missing parts supplied by reference TRBV15 and TRBJ2-1, is DAMVIQNPRYQVTQFGKPVTLSCSQTLNHNVMYWYQQKSSQAPKLLFHYYDKDFNNEADTPDNFQSRRPNTSFCFLDIRSPGLGDTAMYLCATSRGREGIDEQFFGPGTRLTVL.

This clone was observed a single time. The rearrangement uses TRBV28 and TRBJ2-2; tentatively, D is TRBD1 (6 bases). The germline V gene encodes CDR1 MDHEN and CDR2 SYDVKM. CDR3 length: 16 amino acids. The ends were cut back, 4 bases at V and 1 base at J, with 13 bases in the middle. The CDR3 DNA is TGTGCCAGCAGTTCTAGGGGGTGGCTGAACACCGGGGAGCTGTTTTTT. Its translation: CASSSRGWLNTGELFF.

The V and J genes are TRBV6-6 and TRBJ1-6; maybe TRBD1 (6 bases). The CDR3 consists of 13 residues. Trimming pared 4 bases from V and 9 bases from J, leaving 10 bases between. CDR1 and CDR2 from the germline V gene are MNHNY and SVGAGI (reference sequence). The CDR3 DNA reads TGTGCCAGCAGTTCGACAGGCATTTCACCCCTCCACTTT. Amino acids: CASSSTGISPLHF.

This chain uses TRBV4-1 with TRBJ2-2, with D maybe TRBD2 (5 bases). Germline CDR1 MGHRA, CDR2 YSYEKL. The V end lost 6 bases, the J end lost 7 bases, and 15 bases lay between the germline ends. This CDR3 spans 14 amino acids. CDR3 in DNA: TGCGCCAGCAGTTACGACCGCGGGCACGGGGAGCTGTTTTTT. This sequence encodes CASSYDRGHGELFF.

The chain uses TRBV14 and TRBJ1-2; TRBD1 matches 8 bases. Germline values: CDR1 SGHDN, CDR2 FVKESK. J was trimmed by 8 bases and V by 0 bases; bases with no gene match: 14. The CDR3 consists of 17 residues. The DNA for the CDR3 is TGTGCCAGCAGCCAAGACGCCCGGGACAGGACATCAATGGGCTACACCTTC. Encoded protein: CASSQDARDRTSMGYTF.

This clone was seen just once. The chain couples TRBV7-8 to TRBJ1-1; 9 nucleotides match TRBD1. Germline CDR1 SGHVS, CDR2 FQNEAQ. The V segment lost 3 bases and the J segment 4 bases; nucleotides outside the gene matches: 3. There are 14 residues in the CDR3. The CDR3 DNA sequence: TGTGCCAGCAGCTTGACAGGGGGTCGCACTGAAGCTTTCTTT. Its protein product is CASSLTGGRTEAFF.

This clone is termed medium-sized (0.01 to 0.1%). The rearrangement uses TRBV7-9 and TRBJ1-2; D unclear. The CDR3 totals 15 residues. In germline, CDR1 is SEHNR, CDR2 FQNEAQ (reference sequence). Between the trimmed V and J ends, which lost 1 base and 4 bases, there was a span of 13 bases. The CDR3 protein is CASSLEGGPSYGYTF. CDR3 nucleotides: TGTGCCAGCAGCTTAGAAGGCGGCCCCAGCTATGGCTACACCTTC.

CDR3 region: CASSSTGAGANVLTF. The CDR3 coding sequence is TGCGCCAGCAGCTCTACAGGGGCTGGGGCCAACGTCCTGACTTTC. This chain joins TRBV5-1 and TRBJ2-6; 7 nucleotides agree with TRBD1. From germline, CDR1 is SGHRS and CDR2 YFSETQ. After removal of 3 bases from V and 2 bases from J, the junction contained 2 bases not matched to a gene. This CDR3 comprises 15 residues. The complete variable domain, with remaining parts taken from reference TRBV5-1 and TRBJ2-6, reads KAGVTQTPRYLIKTRGQQVTLSCSPISGHRSVSWYQQTPGQGLQFLFEYFSETQRNKGNFPGRFSGRQFSNSRSEMNVSTLELGDSALYLCASSSTGAGANVLTFGAGSRLTVL.

The CDR3 nucleotides are TGTGCCAGCAGCGGACGCCGTATTGCAACTAATGAAAAACTGTTTTTT. Its translation is CASSGRRIATNEKLFF. The chain has TRBV7-9 and TRBJ1-4; the D is unclear. From germline, CDR1 is SEHNR and CDR2 FQNEAQ (reference sequence). The CDR3 runs 16 residues. The V end was cut by 5 bases, the J end by 0 bases, with 13 bases between.